The T cell receptor (beta chain) described here comes from a study of T cells after yellow fever vaccination. Looking at the study overall: Fractions of low cell number were prepared using SMART-Seq v4 Ultra Low Input. Study results and caveats: Among primary-vaccination clones, most reappeared after the booster, at about 95% for CD4 and about 90% for CD8. The secondary response showed a weaker magnitude and a faster peak, day 5 versus 15.

A few counts support this clonotype. What it binds is unknown. The CDR3 runs to 16 residues. Trimming took 5 bases from V and 6 from J; bases not matched to a gene: 14. Germline lookup yields CDR1 LNHNV and CDR2 YYDKDF (reference sequence). Universal primer sites and UMIs were introduced during 5'RACE template-switching synthesis of TCR cDNA. TCRdb itself ran the 5' RACE reads through MiXCR, one entry per CDR3 protein. This table holds 240,000 or so distinct CDR3 sequences, less than 9% found once. This sequence was found in a man aged 25 to 45 who received the YFV17D yellow fever vaccine. Material: CD4+ T cells sorted from PBMCs, obtained 15 days after the yellow fever booster vaccination. This chain links TRBV15 with TRBJ2-7, with 9 bases fitting TRBD1. CDR3 DNA: TGTGCCACCAGCCAGAGGCCAGGACAGGGGCCCTCCGAGCAGTACTTC. Translated, it gives CATSQRPGQGPSEQYF.